The 18 T cell receptor beta chains listed next were all sequenced from one sample in a study of T-cell memory formation after mild COVID-19. TCRdb re-analysed the 5' RACE reads in MiXCR, keeping a single row per CDR3 protein. Of a few hundred thousand distinct CDR3 sequences detected, roughly 26% appear once; the ten largest clones hold around 8.1%. The specimen was PBMCs or a T cell subset sorted from them (not recorded which). The receptors originated from an adult woman who had mild COVID-19 (a few samples of this study predate the infection). Cell type and time point are not known.

The V gene is TRBV29-1, the J gene TRBJ2-7, with D possibly matching TRBD1 (6 bases). The CDR3 has 13 residues. V was trimmed by 4 bases and J by 5 bases, leaving 15 bases between them. Germline assignment: CDR1 SQVTM and CDR2 ANQGSEA. CDR3 sequence (DNA): TGCAGCGTTGGTGGACAGTCGGCTCACGAGCAGTACTTC. Translation gives CSVGGQSAHEQYF.

The chain carries TRBV29-1 and TRBJ1-3, with TRBD1 matching over 7 bases. The germline V gene encodes CDR1 SQVTM and CDR2 ANQGSEA. The CDR3 sequence is 13 residues long. Trimming cost V 6 bases and J 1 base; bases outside gene matches: 3. CDR3 amino acids: CSVETGSGNTIYF. For the CDR3, the DNA is TGCAGCGTCGAGACAGGGTCTGGAAACACCATATATTTT.

This clonotype has only a few counts. The V call is TRBV7-9, the J call TRBJ2-2; D is unresolved. Germline values: CDR1 SEHNR, CDR2 FQNEAQ (reference sequence). V gave up 1 base and J gave up 2 bases, with 8 bases separating them. The CDR3 consists of 15 residues. CDR3 nucleotide sequence: TGTGCCAGCAGCTTAGTATCCCTAAACACCGGGGAGCTGTTTTTT. Amino acid sequence: CASSLVSLNTGELFF.

This clonotype was seen a few times. V usage is TRBV5-5 and J usage is TRBJ2-7; 7 positions agree with TRBD1. Germline CDR1 SGHKS, CDR2 YYEKEE (reference sequence). The CDR3 covers 16 residues. V lost 0 bases, J lost 2 bases, and 8 bases stayed unmatched. DNA for the CDR3: TGTGCCAGCAGCTTGGGGCCCTCCGGGACAGCCTACGAGCAGTACTTC. Translated, it gives CASSLGPSGTAYEQYF. Combining the CDR3 with reference TRBV5-5 and TRBJ2-7 gives the whole variable domain DAGVTQSPTHLIKTRGQQVTLRCSPISGHKSVSWYQQVLGQGPQFIFQYYEKEERGRGNFPDRFSARQFPNYSSELNVNALLLGDSALYLCASSLGPSGTAYEQYFGPGTRLTVT.

The rearrangement links TRBV11-2 to TRBJ1-1; D gene uncertain. V lost 6 bases and J lost 0, with 17 bases in between. CDR1 is SGHAT and CDR2 is FQNNGV in the germline V gene. There are 16 residues in the CDR3. CDR3 sequence: CASRNLLNSLNTEAFF. In nucleotides, the CDR3 is TGTGCCAGCAGAAATCTCTTGAACAGTTTGAACACTGAAGCTTTCTTT. Combining the CDR3 with reference TRBV11-2 and TRBJ1-1 gives the whole variable domain EAGVAQSPRYKIIEKRQSVAFWCNPISGHATLYWYQQILGQGPKLLIQFQNNGVVDDSQLPKDRFSAERLKGVDSTLKIQPAKLEDSAVYLCASRNLLNSLNTEAFFGQGTRLTVV.

The gene calls are TRBV5-1 and TRBJ2-2; 8 bases are a match to TRBD1. Unmatched junction bases numbered 7, after V lost 7 bases and J lost 2 bases. The CDR3 is 15 residues long. Germline V lookup: CDR1 SGHRS, CDR2 YFSETQ. The CDR3 spells CASRPDRGNTGELFF. CDR3 in DNA: TGCGCCAGCCGTCCCGACAGGGGAAACACCGGGGAGCTGTTTTTT. The full variable domain, with the rest looked up from reference TRBV5-1 and TRBJ2-2, is KAGVTQTPRYLIKTRGQQVTLSCSPISGHRSVSWYQQTPGQGLQFLFEYFSETQRNKGNFPGRFSGRQFSNSRSEMNVSTLELGDSALYLCASRPDRGNTGELFFGEGSRLTVL.

The chain couples TRBV29-1 to TRBJ2-7, with D perhaps TRBD1 or TRBD2 (5 bases each). CDR3 length: 13 residues. V lost 4 bases and J 0 bases, leaving 10 bases between the germline ends. The germline CDR1 and CDR2 sequences are SQVTM and ANQGSEA. The CDR3 is CSVARGHSYEQYF. CDR3 sequence (DNA): TGCAGCGTTGCGAGGGGCCACTCCTACGAGCAGTACTTC.

The CDR3 protein is CASSSGTGFTGELFF. For the CDR3, the DNA is TGCGCCAGCAGCTCCGGGACAGGGTTCACCGGGGAGCTGTTTTTT. The rearrangement links TRBV5-1 to TRBJ2-2, with 9 positions matching TRBD1. The J segment lost 4 bases and the V segment lost 3 bases, leaving 4 bases of the junction unmatched. Germline loops: CDR1 SGHRS, CDR2 YFSETQ. This CDR3 has 15 amino acids.

The chain is built from TRBV6-2 or TRBV6-3 and TRBJ2-1; 8 nucleotides match TRBD1. CDR1 is MNHEY and CDR2 is SVGEGT in the germline V gene. This CDR3 has 15 residues. V lost 8 bases, J lost 7 bases, and 13 bases stayed unmatched. For the CDR3, the DNA is TGTGCCAGCGCCGTGGCAGGGGGCGGTTATAATGAGCAGTTCTTC. It translates to CASAVAGGGYNEQFF.

The rearrangement joins TRBV20-1 to TRBJ1-5, with TRBD1 identical over 7 bases. Germline V lookup: CDR1 DFQATT, CDR2 SNEGSKA (reference sequence). The CDR3 extends over 15 amino acids. Trimming removed 0 bases from V and 7 bases from J; junction bases left unmatched: 9. The CDR3 spells CSARDMRGLGQPQHF. In DNA form, the CDR3 reads TGCAGTGCTAGAGATATGAGGGGGCTAGGGCAGCCCCAGCATTTT.

The chain has TRBV27 and TRBJ1-1; possibly TRBD1 for D (6 bases). Per the germline V gene, CDR1 is MNHEY and CDR2 is SMNVEV (reference sequence). V shed 5 bases and J shed 0 bases, with 16 bases lying between them. The CDR3 is 16 amino acids. The CDR3 here is CASSPEGGPLNTEAFF. CDR3 DNA: TGTGCCAGCAGTCCAGAGGGGGGGCCCCTGAACACTGAAGCTTTCTTT.

The V and J genes are TRBV12-3 or TRBV12-4 and TRBJ1-6, with D hard to call. V lost 2 bases and J 14 bases, leaving 13 bases between the germline ends. CDR3 size: 13 residues. CDR3 DNA: TGTGCCAGCAGTTTATGGCAGCTCCCTACCCTCCACTTT. Residues: CASSLWQLPTLHF.

The chain recombines TRBV24-1 with TRBJ2-2, with TRBD2 matching over 14 bases. With V trimmed by 3 bases and J by 3 bases, 8 bases remained unmatched. The length of the CDR3 is 19 residues. Germline V gives CDR1 KGHDR, CDR2 SFDVKD. The CDR3 DNA is TGTGCCACCAGTGATATATGGACTAGCGGGGGGTCGTACACCGGGGAGCTGTTTTTT. This sequence encodes CATSDIWTSGGSYTGELFF.

There are a few counts of this clonotype. The rearrangement links TRBV24-1 to TRBJ2-2; TRBD2 matches 7 bases. CDR3 length: 14 residues. Germline V gene data show CDR1 as KGHDR and CDR2 as SFDVKD. The ends lost 3 bases at V and 6 bases at J; junction bases unmatched: 3. In DNA, the CDR3 is TGTGCCACCAGTGATCAAGGACTAGCCGGGGAGCTGTTTTTT. This sequence encodes CATSDQGLAGELFF.

This clonotype was seen once. The chain joins TRBV12-3 or TRBV12-4 to TRBJ2-1, with D maybe TRBD2 (6 bases). The CDR3 is 16 amino acids. The V end was cut by 3 bases, the J end by 1 base, with 13 bases between. CDR3 nucleotide sequence: TGTGCCAGCAGTTTCTCGGGAGAGGCATCCTACAATGAGCAGTTCTTC. Translating gives CASSFSGEASYNEQFF.

The chain recombines TRBV9 with TRBJ2-7; 10 nucleotides agree with TRBD1. Unmatched junction bases numbered 10, after V lost 4 bases and J lost 3 bases. Germline CDR1 reads SGDLS; CDR2 reads YYNGEE. The CDR3 is 16 amino acids. CDR3 DNA sequence: TGTGCCAGCAGCCCCGGATCCGGGACAGGGGACTACGAGCAGTACTTC. Translated: CASSPGSGTGDYEQYF.

The CDR3 loop is CASSLLQGATDTQYF. The CDR3 nucleotides read TGCGCCAGCAGCCTCCTTCAGGGGGCCACAGATACGCAGTATTTT. This sequence joins TRBV4-3 and TRBJ2-3; 8 bases map to TRBD1. The CDR3 sequence is 15 residues long. CDR1 and CDR2 from the germline V gene are LGHNA and YSLEER. The J segment lost 2 bases and the V segment lost 4 bases, leaving 5 bases of the junction unmatched.

The genes are TRBV7-9 and TRBJ1-5; 7 positions match TRBD1. Germline V gives CDR1 SEHNR, CDR2 FQNEAQ (reference sequence). The V and J ends lost 4 bases and 1 base, in that order; junction bases with no gene match: 4. The CDR3 spans 15 residues. CDR3 nucleotides: TGTGCCAGCAGCTCGTGGACAGGAAGCAATCAGCCCCAGCATTTT. Translation gives CASSSWTGSNQPQHF.